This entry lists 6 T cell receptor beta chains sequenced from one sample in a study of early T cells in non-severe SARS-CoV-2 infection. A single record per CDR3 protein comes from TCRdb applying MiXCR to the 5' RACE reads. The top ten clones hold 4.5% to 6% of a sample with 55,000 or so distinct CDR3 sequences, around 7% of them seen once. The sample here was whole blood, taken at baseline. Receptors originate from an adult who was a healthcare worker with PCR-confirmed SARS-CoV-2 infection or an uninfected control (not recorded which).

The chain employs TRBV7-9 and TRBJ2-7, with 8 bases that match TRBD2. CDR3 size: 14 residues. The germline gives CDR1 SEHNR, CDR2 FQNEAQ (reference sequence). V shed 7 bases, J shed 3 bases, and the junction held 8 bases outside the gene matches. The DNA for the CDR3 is TGTGCCAGCACCCCGGGGGGGGGCCTCTACGAGCAGTACTTC. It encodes CASTPGGGLYEQYF.

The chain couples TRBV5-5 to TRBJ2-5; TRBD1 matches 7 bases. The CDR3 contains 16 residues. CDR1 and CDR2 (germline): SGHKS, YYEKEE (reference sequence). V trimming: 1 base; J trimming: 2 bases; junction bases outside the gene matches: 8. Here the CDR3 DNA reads TGTGCCAGCAGCTTGAGACGGGACAGATTACAAGAGACCCAGTACTTC. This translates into CASSLRRDRLQETQYF.

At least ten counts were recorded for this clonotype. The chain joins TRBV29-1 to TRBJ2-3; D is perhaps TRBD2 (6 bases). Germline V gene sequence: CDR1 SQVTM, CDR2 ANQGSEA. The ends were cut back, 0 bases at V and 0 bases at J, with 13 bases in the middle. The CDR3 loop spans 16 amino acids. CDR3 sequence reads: CSVEDVGGTSTDTQYF. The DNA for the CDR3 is TGCAGCGTTGAAGATGTTGGAGGGACCAGCACAGATACGCAGTATTTT.

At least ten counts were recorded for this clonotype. CDR3: CASSHLPGSNEQFF. The CDR3 region has the DNA TGCGCCAGCAGCCACCTCCCGGGGTCCAATGAGCAGTTCTTC. This chain uses TRBV4-3 with TRBJ2-1, with a possible D match to TRBD2 (5 bases). The V gene lost 3 bases and the J gene lost 6 bases, with 12 bases spanning the gap. Germline V gene data show CDR1 as LGHNA and CDR2 as YSLEER. The CDR3 runs 14 residues.

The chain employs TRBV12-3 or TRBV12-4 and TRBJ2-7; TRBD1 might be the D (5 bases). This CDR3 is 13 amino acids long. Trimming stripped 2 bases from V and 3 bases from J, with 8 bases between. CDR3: CASSLQGIYEQYF. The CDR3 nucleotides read TGTGCCAGCAGTTTACAGGGTATCTACGAGCAGTACTTC.

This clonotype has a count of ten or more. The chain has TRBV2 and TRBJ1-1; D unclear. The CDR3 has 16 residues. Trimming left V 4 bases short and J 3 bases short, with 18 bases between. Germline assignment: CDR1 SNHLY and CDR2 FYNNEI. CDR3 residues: CASSAVRTRMDTEAFF. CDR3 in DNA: TGTGCCAGCAGTGCGGTTAGGACCCGAATGGACACTGAAGCTTTCTTT. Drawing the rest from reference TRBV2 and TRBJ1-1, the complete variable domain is EPEVTQTPSHQVTQMGQEVILRCVPISNHLYFYWYRQILGQKVEFLVSFYNNEISEKSEIFDDQFSVERPDGSNFTLKIRSTKLEDSAMYFCASSAVRTRMDTEAFFGQGTRLTVV.